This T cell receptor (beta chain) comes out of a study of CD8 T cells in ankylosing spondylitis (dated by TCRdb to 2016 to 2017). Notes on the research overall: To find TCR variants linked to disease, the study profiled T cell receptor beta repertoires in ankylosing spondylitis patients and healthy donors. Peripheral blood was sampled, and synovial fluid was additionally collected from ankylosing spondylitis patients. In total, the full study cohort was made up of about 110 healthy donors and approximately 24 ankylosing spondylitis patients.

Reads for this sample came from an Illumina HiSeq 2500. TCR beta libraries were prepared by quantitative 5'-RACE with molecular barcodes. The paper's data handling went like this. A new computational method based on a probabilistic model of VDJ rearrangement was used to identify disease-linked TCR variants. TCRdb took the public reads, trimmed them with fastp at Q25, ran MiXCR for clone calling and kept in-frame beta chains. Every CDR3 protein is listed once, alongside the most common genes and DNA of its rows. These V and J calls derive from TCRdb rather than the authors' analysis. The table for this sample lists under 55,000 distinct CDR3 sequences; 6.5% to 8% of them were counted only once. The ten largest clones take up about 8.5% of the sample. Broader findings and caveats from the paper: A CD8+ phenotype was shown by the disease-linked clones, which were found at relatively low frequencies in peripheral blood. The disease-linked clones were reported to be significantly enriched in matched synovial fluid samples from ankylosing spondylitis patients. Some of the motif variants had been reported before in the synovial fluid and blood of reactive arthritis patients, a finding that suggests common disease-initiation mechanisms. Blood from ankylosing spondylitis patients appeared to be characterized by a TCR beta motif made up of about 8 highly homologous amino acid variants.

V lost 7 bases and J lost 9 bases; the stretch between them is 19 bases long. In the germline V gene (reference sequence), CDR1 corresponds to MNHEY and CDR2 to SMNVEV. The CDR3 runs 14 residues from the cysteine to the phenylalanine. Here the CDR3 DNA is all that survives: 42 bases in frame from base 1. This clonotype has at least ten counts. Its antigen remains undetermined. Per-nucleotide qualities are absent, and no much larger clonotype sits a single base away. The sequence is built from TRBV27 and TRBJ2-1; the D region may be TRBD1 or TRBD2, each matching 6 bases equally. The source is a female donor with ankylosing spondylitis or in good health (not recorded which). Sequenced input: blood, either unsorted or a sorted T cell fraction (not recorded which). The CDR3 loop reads CASNIGGRGPEQFF. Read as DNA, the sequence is TGTGCCAGCAACATAGGGGGGCGGGGTCCTGAGCAGTTCTTC.